Listed here are 23 T cell receptor beta chains from one sample, sequenced in a study of cytomegalovirus exposure and HLA in healthy donors. Vbeta (60) and Jbeta (13) primers were used in the PCR. Only in-frame clones appear in the TCRdb table, and some are missing; sequencing was by immunoSEQ multiplex PCR. The data show about 160,000 clones, with 75% to 85% seen just once and about 1.9% held by the top ten. Specimen: PBMCs. The receptors were sampled from a young woman in good health and CMV-seronegative.

J is TRBJ1-3 and V is TRBV19, with D tentatively TRBD1 (6 bases). Germline values: CDR1 LNHDA, CDR2 SQIVND (reference sequence). Trimming shortened V by 5 bases and J by 2 bases, and 13 bases separated the two germline ends. The CDR3 extends over 15 amino acids. CDR3: CASSATGSTGNTIYF. The CDR3 DNA reads as TGTGCCAGTAGTGCTACAGGGAGTACTGGAAACACCATATATTTT.

Only one count was recorded for this clone. This rearrangement joins TRBV7-3 to TRBJ2-3, with unresolved D. Trimming cost V 0 bases and J 4 bases, with 5 bases left between them. The CDR3 extends over 13 amino acids. Germline CDR1 SGHTA, CDR2 FQGTGA. This chain's CDR3 is CASSLTASDTQYF. The CDR3 DNA reads as TGTGCCAGCAGCTTAACGGCTTCAGATACGCAGTATTTT.

The V and J genes are TRBV10-1 and TRBJ2-3, with D perhaps TRBD2 (6 bases). Per germline, CDR1 WNHNN and CDR2 SYGVQD (reference sequence). The CDR3 is made up of 15 amino acids. Trimming removed 6 bases at V and 0 bases at J, with 13 bases between. The chain's CDR3 is CASSDGGTSTDTQYF. CDR3 DNA sequence: TGCGCCAGCAGCGATGGGGGGACTAGCACAGATACGCAGTATTTT.

The chain is built from TRBV27 and TRBJ2-3, with 15 bases identical to TRBD2. The J segment lost 5 bases and the V segment lost 7 bases, leaving 7 bases of the junction unmatched. Germline assignment: CDR1 MNHEY and CDR2 SMNVEV (reference sequence). The CDR3 is 16 amino acids. The chain's CDR3 is CASTGLAGGPIDTQYF. The CDR3 DNA sequence: TGTGCCAGCACGGGACTAGCGGGGGGCCCCATAGATACGCAGTATTTT.

The chain employs TRBV4-2 and TRBJ2-7, with D possibly matching TRBD1 (7 bases). This CDR3 is built from 20 residues. Germline V gene sequence: CDR1 LGHNA, CDR2 YNFKEQ. The V gene lost 0 bases and the J gene lost 3 bases, with 27 bases spanning the gap. The CDR3 protein is CASSQDLEGAGGAAFYEQYF. The CDR3 region has the DNA TGTGCCAGCAGCCAAGACCTGGAGGGGGCAGGCGGCGCCGCCTTCTACGAGCAGTACTTC.

This clone was counted between two and nine times. The V gene is TRBV6-5, the J gene TRBJ2-3; 11 bases are a match to TRBD2. Germline values: CDR1 MNHEY, CDR2 SVGAGI. CDR3 length: 14 residues. The V and J ends lost 9 bases and 1 base, in that order; junction bases with no gene match: 3. The CDR3 bases are TGTGCCAGTGGGGGACTAGCGGGCACAGATACGCAGTATTTT. It is translated as CASGGLAGTDTQYF.

The chain joins TRBV6-1 to TRBJ2-7; D may be TRBD1 (5 bases). This CDR3 is built from 14 residues. Germline V CDR1 and CDR2: MNHNS, SASEGT. The ends were cut back, 2 bases at V and 6 bases at J, with 14 bases in the middle. The CDR3 region is CASSEPGRAVEQYF. Written as DNA, the CDR3 is TGTGCCAGCAGTGAACCTGGCAGGGCCGTCGAGCAGTACTTC.

In regard to this clone: At one end the junction does not follow the germline gene, possibly because of a read error. The CDR3 DNA reads as TGTTCCAGCAGCAACCCCCGAGGTAGGGAGGTCATGAACACTGAAGCTTTCTTT. Translated: CSSSNPRGREVMNTEAFF. The chain has TRBV7-9 and TRBJ1-1; D gene unclear. Germline V gene lookup returns CDR1 SEHNR and CDR2 FQNEAQ (reference sequence). This CDR3 has 18 residues.

CDR3 residues: CASSPKGAVYGRSYNSPLHF. The CDR3 nucleotides are TGTGCCAGCTCACCCAAGGGGGCGGTCTATGGCCGCTCCTATAATTCACCCCTCCACTTT. The chain joins TRBV18 to TRBJ1-6, with 7 bases lining up with TRBD1. The CDR3 is made up of 20 amino acids. Germline assignment: CDR1 KGHSH and CDR2 LQKENI. V was pared by 3 bases and J by 0 bases, with 14 bases of the junction left unmatched.

V and J are TRBV28 and TRBJ1-1; D is perhaps TRBD1 (5 bases). The ends were cut back, 8 bases at V and 7 bases at J, with 20 bases in the middle. Germline CDR1 reads MDHEN; CDR2 reads SYDVKM. This CDR3 contains 14 residues. The CDR3 reads CASLMGGKGIEAFF. The CDR3 coding sequence is TGTGCCAGCTTAATGGGGGGAAAGGGAATTGAAGCTTTCTTT.

This sequence joins TRBV5-1 and TRBJ2-3, with D unresolved. The germline V and J ends were trimmed by 0 bases and 4 bases, with 9 bases remaining between them. The CDR3 has 14 residues. Germline lookup yields CDR1 SGHRS and CDR2 YFSETQ. The CDR3 region has the DNA TGCGCCAGCAGCTTGGGTCCCGGAGCAGATACGCAGTATTTT. Encoded protein: CASSLGPGADTQYF.

The chain couples TRBV30 to TRBJ2-1; 13 nucleotides match TRBD2. This CDR3 region has 19 residues. The J segment lost 0 bases and the V segment lost 2 bases, leaving 10 bases of the junction unmatched. CDR1 is GTSNPN, CDR2 SVGIG, per germline (reference sequence). The DNA of the CDR3 is TGTGCCTGGAGTCGGACTAGCGGGAGAAGAGGAAGCTCCTACAATGAGCAGTTCTTC. Translating it yields CAWSRTSGRRGSSYNEQFF.

The chain has TRBV27 and TRBJ2-1; D may be TRBD2 (5 bases). V was shortened by 5 bases and J by 14 bases, with 22 bases between the two germline ends. The germline gives CDR1 MNHEY, CDR2 SMNVEV (reference sequence). CDR3 length: 14 residues. CDR3 bases: TGTGCCAGCAGTAGAGAGGGCGGAGGATCCTCCAAGTTCTTC. This encodes CASSREGGGSSKFF.

The CDR3 sequence is CASSFDRGNQPQHF. As DNA, the CDR3 is TGTGCCAGCAGCTTTGACAGGGGTAATCAGCCCCAGCATTTT. The gene calls are TRBV5-8 and TRBJ1-5; TRBD1 agrees at 8 bases. V shed 2 bases and J 4 bases; nucleotides not matched to a gene: 2. The CDR3 is 14 amino acids. CDR1 and CDR2 from the germline V gene are SGHTS and YDEGEE.

This sequence joins TRBV6-1 and TRBJ1-1; 11 positions agree with TRBD1. This CDR3 has 14 residues. Unmatched junction bases numbered 6, after V lost 5 bases and J lost 7 bases. The germline V gene encodes CDR1 MNHNS and CDR2 SASEGT. CDR3 region: CASSWDRGGGEAFF. As DNA, the CDR3 is TGTGCCAGCAGTTGGGACAGGGGGGGTGGTGAAGCTTTCTTT.

The rearrangement uses TRBV11-2 and TRBJ1-1, with 8 bases aligning to TRBD1. This CDR3 region has 16 residues. V gave up 5 bases and J gave up 2 bases; unmatched junction bases: 10. Germline assignment: CDR1 SGHAT and CDR2 FQNNGV. The CDR3 sequence is CASSPTGQGSNTEAFF. The CDR3 coding sequence is TGTGCCAGCAGCCCAACTGGACAGGGTAGCAACACTGAAGCTTTCTTT.

This chain links TRBV30 with TRBJ2-5; D not certain. The CDR3 spans 14 residues. V was trimmed by 0 bases and J by 3 bases, leaving 11 bases between them. CDR1 is GTSNPN, CDR2 SVGIG, per germline (reference sequence). CDR3 sequence: CAWSVFGRKETQYF. CDR3 in DNA: TGTGCCTGGAGTGTATTTGGCAGAAAAGAGACCCAGTACTTC.

The chain employs TRBV28 and TRBJ1-2; weak D call: TRBD1 (6 bases). Trimming shortened V by 5 bases and J by 10 bases, and 23 bases separated the two germline ends. Germline CDR1 MDHEN, CDR2 SYDVKM. The CDR3 runs to 15 residues. CDR3 nucleotide sequence: TGTGCCAGCAGTCCTAGTATTGTTAGGGGGGGCCCCTACACCTTC. Amino acid sequence: CASSPSIVRGGPYTF.

The gene calls are TRBV6-5 and TRBJ2-4; TRBD2 matches 7 bases. V shed 2 bases, J shed 9 bases, and the junction held 10 bases outside the gene matches. Germline CDR1 MNHEY, CDR2 SVGAGI. The CDR3 covers 15 residues. CDR3 in amino acids: CASSYEGTGGGIQYF. The CDR3 DNA reads as TGTGCCAGCAGTTACGAAGGAACAGGCGGGGGCATTCAGTACTTC.

The chain uses TRBV4-1 and TRBJ1-2, with TRBD1 identical over 7 bases. After removal of 1 base from V and 3 bases from J, the junction contained 8 bases not matched to a gene. The CDR3 sequence is 16 residues long. Per the germline V gene, CDR1 is MGHRA and CDR2 is YSYEKL. CDR3 loop: CASSQGQGVYDYGYTF. CDR3 nucleotide sequence: TGCGCCAGCAGCCAAGGGCAGGGGGTTTACGACTATGGCTACACCTTC.

This clone showed up just a few times. The J gene is TRBJ2-7, the V gene TRBV11-2, with TRBD1 matching 7 bases. This CDR3 has 19 residues. Germline assignment: CDR1 SGHAT and CDR2 FQNNGV. Trimming at V came to 1 base and at J to 0 bases, leaving 15 bases not matched to a gene. CDR3 coding DNA: TGTGCCAGCAGCTTAGTATTACGGGACAGACGCGGACACTCCTACGAGCAGTACTTC. Translating gives CASSLVLRDRRGHSYEQYF.

This chain joins TRBV14 and TRBJ2-1; no firm D call. CDR3 size: 11 residues. Germline V gene lookup returns CDR1 SGHDN and CDR2 FVKESK. Trimming left V 1 base short and J 7 bases short, with 2 bases between. The DNA for the CDR3 is TGTGCCAGCAGCCAAGCAAATGAGCAGTTCTTC. Its translation is CASSQANEQFF. The full variable domain, with the rest looked up from reference TRBV14 and TRBJ2-1, is EAGVTQFPSHSVIEKGQTVTLRCDPISGHDNLYWYRRVMGKEIKFLLHFVKESKQDESGMPNNRFLAERTGGTYSTLKVQPAELEDSGVYFCASSQANEQFFGPGTRLTVL.

The chain employs TRBV2 and TRBJ1-3; D is unclear. V lost 4 bases and J lost 0, with 10 bases in between. The CDR3 is 15 residues long. Germline values: CDR1 SNHLY, CDR2 FYNNEI. This CDR3 is CASSVERNSGNTIYF. CDR3 bases: TGTGCCAGCAGTGTCGAGCGGAACTCTGGAAACACCATATATTTT. The full variable domain, rest sourced from reference TRBV2 and TRBJ1-3, is EPEVTQTPSHQVTQMGQEVILRCVPISNHLYFYWYRQILGQKVEFLVSFYNNEISEKSEIFDDQFSVERPDGSNFTLKIRSTKLEDSAMYFCASSVERNSGNTIYFGEGSWLTVV.